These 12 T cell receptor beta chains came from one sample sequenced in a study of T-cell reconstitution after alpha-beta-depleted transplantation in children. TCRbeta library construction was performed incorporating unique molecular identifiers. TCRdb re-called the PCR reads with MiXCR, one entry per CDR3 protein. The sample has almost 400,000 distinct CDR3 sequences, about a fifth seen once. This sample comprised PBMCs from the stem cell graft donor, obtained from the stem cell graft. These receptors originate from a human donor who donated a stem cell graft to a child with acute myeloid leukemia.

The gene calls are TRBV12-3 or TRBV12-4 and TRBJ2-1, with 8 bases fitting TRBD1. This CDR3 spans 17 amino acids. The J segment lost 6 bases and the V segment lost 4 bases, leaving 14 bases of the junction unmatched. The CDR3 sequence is CASSSRFTGGRGNEQFF. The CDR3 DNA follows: TGTGCCAGCAGTTCTAGATTCACAGGGGGAAGGGGCAATGAGCAGTTCTTC.

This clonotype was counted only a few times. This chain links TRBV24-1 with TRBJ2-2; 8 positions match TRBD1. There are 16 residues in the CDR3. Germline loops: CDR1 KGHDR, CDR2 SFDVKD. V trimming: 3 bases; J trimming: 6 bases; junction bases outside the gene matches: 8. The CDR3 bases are TGTGCCACCAGTGATGGGGACAGGCCGGCGTCCGGGGAGCTGTTTTTT. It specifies CATSDGDRPASGELFF.

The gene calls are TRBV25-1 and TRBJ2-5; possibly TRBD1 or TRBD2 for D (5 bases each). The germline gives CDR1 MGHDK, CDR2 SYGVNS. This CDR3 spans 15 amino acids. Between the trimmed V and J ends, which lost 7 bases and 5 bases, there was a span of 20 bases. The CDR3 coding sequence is TGTGCCAGCATAGCCCGGGACCCCCTGGGGGAGACCCAGTACTTC. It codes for CASIARDPLGETQYF.

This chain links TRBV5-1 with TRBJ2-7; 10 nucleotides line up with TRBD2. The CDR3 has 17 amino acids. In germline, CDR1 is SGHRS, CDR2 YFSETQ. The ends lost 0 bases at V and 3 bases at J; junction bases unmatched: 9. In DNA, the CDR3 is TGCGCCAGCAGCTTGGGGGAAGCTAGCGGGAGTTTCTACGAGCAGTACTTC. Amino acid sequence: CASSLGEASGSFYEQYF.

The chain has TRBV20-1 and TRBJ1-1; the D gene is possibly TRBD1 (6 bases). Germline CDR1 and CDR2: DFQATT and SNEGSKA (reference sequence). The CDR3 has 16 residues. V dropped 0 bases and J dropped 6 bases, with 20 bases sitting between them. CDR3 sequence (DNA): TGCAGTGCTAGAGAGACCCCCAGGTCAGGGGAAGCTGAAGCTTTCTTT. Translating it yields CSARETPRSGEAEAFF.

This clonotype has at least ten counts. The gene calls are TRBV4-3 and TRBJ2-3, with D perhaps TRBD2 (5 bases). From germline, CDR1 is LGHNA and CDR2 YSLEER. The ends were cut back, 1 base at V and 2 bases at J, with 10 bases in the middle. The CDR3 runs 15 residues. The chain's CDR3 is CASSQVLAVTDTQYF. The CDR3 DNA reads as TGCGCCAGCAGCCAAGTCCTAGCAGTCACAGATACGCAGTATTTT.

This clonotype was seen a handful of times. The CDR3 region is CSARNNVEREVPQHF. In nucleotides, the CDR3 is TGCAGTGCTAGGAATAATGTGGAGCGTGAGGTGCCCCAGCATTTT. V usage is TRBV20-1 and J usage is TRBJ1-5; D remains ambiguous. V was trimmed by 3 bases and J by 9 bases, leaving 21 bases between them. CDR1 and CDR2 (germline): DFQATT, SNEGSKA (reference sequence). This CDR3 contains 15 residues.

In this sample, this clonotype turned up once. The CDR3 protein is CASSVQGAGNQPQHF. The CDR3 DNA sequence: TGCGCCAGCAGTGTCCAGGGGGCCGGCAATCAGCCCCAGCATTTT. The chain links TRBV10-2 to TRBJ1-5; 8 positions match TRBD1. Unmatched junction bases numbered 4, after V lost 4 bases and J lost 2 bases. CDR3 length: 15 residues. Germline CDR1 is WSHSY and CDR2 is SAAADI.

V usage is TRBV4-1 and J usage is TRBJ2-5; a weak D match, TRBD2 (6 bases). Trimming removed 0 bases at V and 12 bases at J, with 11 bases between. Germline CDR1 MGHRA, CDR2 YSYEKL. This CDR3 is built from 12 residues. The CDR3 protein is CASSQEGASEYF. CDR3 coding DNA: TGCGCCAGCAGCCAAGAAGGGGCTAGCGAGTACTTC.

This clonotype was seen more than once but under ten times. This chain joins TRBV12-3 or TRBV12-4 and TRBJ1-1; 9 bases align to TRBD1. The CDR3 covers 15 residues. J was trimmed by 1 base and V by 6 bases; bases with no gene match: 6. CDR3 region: CASSPGTGSNTEAFF. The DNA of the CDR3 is TGTGCCAGCAGCCCCGGGACAGGGTCGAACACTGAAGCTTTCTTT.

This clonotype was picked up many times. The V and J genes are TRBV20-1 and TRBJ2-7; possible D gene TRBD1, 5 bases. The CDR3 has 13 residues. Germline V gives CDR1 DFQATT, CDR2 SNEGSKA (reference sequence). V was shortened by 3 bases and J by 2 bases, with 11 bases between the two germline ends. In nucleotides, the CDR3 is TGCAGTGCTAGGGATGGGGCAACCTACGAGCAGTACTTC. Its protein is CSARDGATYEQYF.

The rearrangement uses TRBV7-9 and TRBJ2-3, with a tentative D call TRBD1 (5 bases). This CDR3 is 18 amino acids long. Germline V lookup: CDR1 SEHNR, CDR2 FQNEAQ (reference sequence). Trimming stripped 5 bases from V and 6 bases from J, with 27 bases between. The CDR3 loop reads CASSPPQQGNTFEDTQYF. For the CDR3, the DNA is TGTGCCAGCAGCCCCCCCCAGCAGGGCAACACGTTCGAGGATACGCAGTATTTT. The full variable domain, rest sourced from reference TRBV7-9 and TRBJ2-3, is DTGVSQNPRHKITKRGQNVTFRCDPISEHNRLYWYRQTLGQGPEFLTYFQNEAQLEKSRLLSDRFSAERPKGSFSTLEIQRTEQGDSAMYLCASSPPQQGNTFEDTQYFGPGTRLTVL.